These 30 T cell receptor beta chains were all obtained from the same sample, sequenced in a study of blood T cell dynamics during melanoma immunotherapy. Profiled with immunoSEQ multiplex PCR; TCRdb holds only in-frame clones, not every one. The table shows about 10,000 clones, with over 75% occurring only once. Regarding time point: week 3, after first cycle of checkpoint inhibitor. This specimen consisted of blood, obtained from a patient treated with checkpoint blockade. The receptors come from a human donor with melanoma.

This clone came up once. This sequence joins TRBV28 and TRBJ2-3, with D uncertain. The germline V and J ends were trimmed by 6 bases and 0 bases, with 10 bases remaining between them. The V gene's germline CDR1 is MDHEN and CDR2 SYDVKM. The CDR3 is 14 amino acids. DNA for the CDR3: TGTGCCAGCAGGACGAGCCTGAGCACAGATACGCAGTATTTT. Amino acids: CASRTSLSTDTQYF.

As concerns this clone: Relative to the germline gene, one junction end is altered; a read error may explain this. The rearrangement uses TRBV6-6 and TRBJ2-4; D is uncertain. The CDR3 runs to 14 residues. CDR1 is MNHNY, CDR2 SVGAGI, per germline (reference sequence). In DNA, the CDR3 is TGTGCCAGCAGTGACTCCCTAGCCAAAAACATTCAGTACTTC. Translated: CASSDSLAKNIQYF.

The CDR3: CASSMSVQETQYF. In DNA, the CDR3 is TGTGCCAGTAGTATGTCAGTCCAAGAGACCCAGTACTTC. The chain is built from TRBV19 and TRBJ2-5; D is unclear. Per germline, CDR1 LNHDA and CDR2 SQIVND (reference sequence). The CDR3 runs to 13 residues. V lost 3 bases, J lost 1 base, and 6 bases lay in between.

This rearrangement joins TRBV10-3 to TRBJ2-1; possibly TRBD2 for D (6 bases). Looked up from germline, CDR1 is ENHRY and CDR2 is SYGVKD. V dropped 4 bases and J dropped 8 bases, with 18 bases sitting between them. This CDR3 has 15 residues. This CDR3 is CAISVSGGLKDEQFF. The CDR3 DNA reads TGTGCCATCAGTGTATCTGGGGGGTTGAAAGATGAGCAGTTCTTC.

This sequence joins TRBV11-3 and TRBJ2-2; the D is unclear. The V gene's germline CDR1 is SGHNT and CDR2 YENEEA. Trimming shortened V by 2 bases and J by 2 bases, and 9 bases separated the two germline ends. The CDR3 is made up of 15 amino acids. The CDR3 bases are TGTGCCAGCAGCTTATCACTGGGAAACACCGGGGAGCTGTTTTTT. Its translation: CASSLSLGNTGELFF.

This chain connects TRBV30 to TRBJ1-1; D unresolved. The CDR3 runs to 15 residues. Trimming removed 1 base at V and 2 bases at J, with 14 bases between. Per the germline V gene, CDR1 is GTSNPN and CDR2 is SVGIG (reference sequence). The CDR3 here is CAWSAKREDNTEAFF. The CDR3 bases are TGTGCCTGGAGTGCCAAGAGGGAGGACAACACTGAAGCTTTCTTT.

The chain links TRBV6-4 to TRBJ1-5; 9 nucleotides align to TRBD1. The CDR3 is 15 residues long. V dropped 3 bases and J dropped 6; count of bases not matched to a gene: 6. From germline, CDR1 is MRHNA and CDR2 SNTAGT. The CDR3 DNA reads TGTGCCAGCAGTGAGTCGGGACAGGGCGCTCAGCCCCAGCATTTT. This gives the protein CASSESGQGAQPQHF.

The genes are TRBV16 and TRBJ2-3, with D possibly being TRBD2 (5 bases). The CDR3 loop spans 14 amino acids. The V end lost 0 bases, the J end lost 6 bases, and 10 bases lay between the germline ends. Per germline, CDR1 KGHSY and CDR2 FQNENV. The CDR3 reads CASSQSGRGDTQYF. The CDR3 DNA is TGTGCCAGCAGCCAATCTGGCCGGGGTGATACGCAGTATTTT.

V and J are TRBV19 and TRBJ2-3, with TRBD2 matching 13 bases. This CDR3 is built from 20 residues. Looked up from germline, CDR1 is LNHDA and CDR2 is SQIVND (reference sequence). Losses at the gene ends were 6 bases for V and 0 bases for J; bases not matched to a gene: 15. DNA for the CDR3: TGTGCCAGTAGGGGTACCCACGGGACTAGCGGGACCCCTAGCACAGATACGCAGTATTTT. Amino acids: CASRGTHGTSGTPSTDTQYF.

The V gene is TRBV18, the J gene TRBJ2-7; perhaps TRBD1 as D (6 bases). Germline CDR1 and CDR2: KGHSH and LQKENI. The length of the CDR3 is 15 residues. V dropped 2 bases and J dropped 0 bases, with 11 bases sitting between them. The CDR3: CASSPRQVSSYEQYF. The CDR3 DNA reads as TGTGCCAGCTCACCAAGACAGGTCAGCTCCTACGAGCAGTACTTC.

This clone appeared once. The chain joins TRBV7-9 to TRBJ2-7; TRBD1 agrees at 9 bases. The germline V gene has CDR1 SEHNR and CDR2 FQNEAQ (reference sequence). The CDR3 spans 14 residues. V trimming: 7 bases; J trimming: 0 bases; junction bases outside the gene matches: 4. The CDR3 here is CASTHRGLSYEQYF. Written as DNA, the CDR3 is TGTGCCAGCACCCACAGGGGGCTCTCCTACGAGCAGTACTTC.

This clone was seen once. J is TRBJ1-5 and V is TRBV7-2; a possible D gene is TRBD1 (6 bases). This CDR3 contains 15 residues. V was clipped by 5 bases and J by 5 bases, with 16 bases between them. Looked up from germline, CDR1 is SGHTA and CDR2 is FQGNSA. Here the CDR3 DNA reads TGTGCCAGCAGCACTAGCTATGGGGGCGATCAGCCCCAGCATTTT. It specifies CASSTSYGGDQPQHF.

This chain uses TRBV20-1 with TRBJ1-1, with D unresolved. V was shortened by 1 base and J by 7 bases, with 7 bases between the two germline ends. CDR3 length: 11 residues. CDR1 DFQATT and CDR2 SNEGSKA come from the germline V gene (reference sequence). The CDR3 coding sequence is TGCAGTGCTAGAGGCGGGGTTGAAGCTTTCTTT. Protein sequence: CSARGGVEAFF.

J is TRBJ2-2 and V is TRBV7-9; D possibly matches TRBD1 or TRBD2 (6 bases each). CDR1 is SEHNR and CDR2 is FQNEAQ in the germline V gene (reference sequence). V lost 0 bases to trimming and J lost 5 bases, with 13 bases between them. This CDR3 has 16 residues. Here the CDR3 DNA reads TGTGCCAGCAGCTTAGCGGGGGCTAGCGAGACCGGGGAGCTGTTTTTT. This codes for CASSLAGASETGELFF.

The chain employs TRBV7-9 and TRBJ2-2; TRBD2 matches at 8 bases. Per the germline V gene, CDR1 is SEHNR and CDR2 is FQNEAQ (reference sequence). CDR3 size: 16 residues. Germline trimming cut 5 bases from V and 1 base from J; bases unmatched to any gene: 6. The chain's CDR3 is CASSHGGVGNTGELFF. The CDR3, as DNA: TGTGCCAGCAGCCACGGGGGGGTCGGGAACACCGGGGAGCTGTTTTTT.

The chain has TRBV3-2 and TRBJ1-6; TRBD1 reflects the table's D call only, with no check against the DNA. TRBV3-2 constitutes a pseudogene. This CDR3 has 9 amino acids. The CDR3 nucleotides read TGTGCCAGCACCCCTTTCCAGCACTTT. Translating gives CASTPFQHF.

The chain has TRBV5-4 and TRBJ1-2; 8 nucleotides match TRBD1. J lost 3 bases, V lost 10 bases, and 8 bases had no gene match. Germline lookup yields CDR1 SGHNT and CDR2 YYREEE (reference sequence). The CDR3 spans 13 residues. The CDR3 bases are TGTGCCTCCAGTCCGGACAGGGACTATGGCTACACCTTC. It encodes CASSPDRDYGYTF.

The gene calls are TRBV4-3 and TRBJ1-5; no firm D call. This CDR3 comprises 15 residues. Deletions cut 1 base from V and 5 bases from J, with 12 bases between. Germline-derived CDR1 and CDR2 are LGHNA and YSLEER. CDR3 amino acids: CASSQARVSYQPQHF. CDR3 nucleotide sequence: TGCGCCAGCAGCCAAGCTAGGGTATCCTATCAGCCCCAGCATTTT.

The chain recombines TRBV7-2 with TRBJ1-1; weak D call: TRBD1 (6 bases). CDR1 is SGHTA, CDR2 FQGNSA, per germline. This CDR3 spans 12 amino acids. V was cut by 5 bases and J by 6 bases, with 10 bases left in between. CDR3 residues: CASSPRGSEAFF. Here the CDR3 DNA reads TGTGCCAGCAGCCCGAGGGGGTCTGAAGCTTTCTTT. Supplemented by reference TRBV7-2 and TRBJ1-1, the full variable domain reads GAGVSQSPSNKVTEKGKDVELRCDPISGHTALYWYRQSLGQGLEFLIYFQGNSAPDKSGLPSDRFSAERTGGSVSTLTIQRTQQEDSAVYLCASSPRGSEAFFGQGTRLTVV.

The sample holds a few counts of this clone. The chain is built from TRBV6-5 and TRBJ1-5, with D maybe TRBD1 (5 bases). CDR3 length: 14 amino acids. The ends were cut back, 6 bases at V and 7 bases at J, with 16 bases in the middle. Germline CDR1 and CDR2: MNHEY and SVGAGI. CDR3 region: CASSPGGTGQPQHF. The CDR3 DNA reads TGTGCCAGCAGCCCGGGCGGGACCGGCCAGCCCCAGCATTTT.

The V gene is TRBV7-2, the J gene TRBJ1-6, with no clear D. This CDR3 spans 16 amino acids. Germline lookup yields CDR1 SGHTA and CDR2 FQGNSA. The V end lost 3 bases, the J end lost 6 bases, and 15 bases lay between the germline ends. CDR3 amino acids: CASSLFRGRSNSPLHF. DNA for the CDR3: TGTGCCAGCAGCTTGTTTCGAGGGAGAAGTAATTCACCCCTCCACTTT.

This chain uses TRBV4-1 with TRBJ2-3; no firm D call. The CDR3 length is 17 residues. Germline V CDR1 and CDR2: MGHRA, YSYEKL. V was pared by 0 bases and J by 4 bases, with 17 bases between. DNA for the CDR3: TGCGCCAGCAGCCAAGACCCCCTCTCACACCTGCCAGATACGCAGTATTTT. Residues: CASSQDPLSHLPDTQYF.

V and J are TRBV7-9 and TRBJ2-5; the D gene is possibly TRBD1 (6 bases). Near its end, the DNA agrees better with TRBJ2-7, so the J call may be wrong. From germline, CDR1 is SEHNR and CDR2 FQNEAQ (reference sequence). The CDR3 has 12 amino acids. CDR3 loop: CASSPTGYEQYF. Here the CDR3 DNA reads TGTGCCAGCAGCCCGACAGGCTACGAGCAGTACTTC.

The chain employs TRBV29-1 and TRBJ1-1; no definite D call. CDR1 and CDR2 from the germline V gene are SQVTM and ANQGSEA. V was shortened by 4 bases and J by 1 base, with 10 bases between the two germline ends. There are 13 residues in the CDR3. The CDR3 protein is CSVVLRKNTEAFF. As DNA, the CDR3 is TGCAGCGTTGTATTACGGAAGAACACTGAAGCTTTCTTT.

The chain recombines TRBV30 with TRBJ1-2, with 10 bases that match TRBD1. From germline, CDR1 is GTSNPN and CDR2 SVGIG (reference sequence). V lost 1 base and J lost 8; bases outside the gene matches: 4. The CDR3 runs to 13 residues. In DNA, the CDR3 is TGTGCCTGGAGTGGACAGGGGGCGGAGGGCTACACCTTC. Protein sequence: CAWSGQGAEGYTF.

The chain couples TRBV14 to TRBJ2-5; D is ambiguous. The V gene lost 1 base and the J gene lost 1 base, with 10 bases spanning the gap. CDR3 length equals 15 residues. Germline loops: CDR1 SGHDN, CDR2 FVKESK. The CDR3 DNA sequence: TGTGCCAGCAGCCAAGGTAGCTCCATCCAAGAGACCCAGTACTTC. It codes for CASSQGSSIQETQYF. Full variable domain (remainder filled in from reference TRBV14 and TRBJ2-5): EAGVTQFPSHSVIEKGQTVTLRCDPISGHDNLYWYRRVMGKEIKFLLHFVKESKQDESGMPNNRFLAERTGGTYSTLKVQPAELEDSGVYFCASSQGSSIQETQYFGPGTRLLVL.

J is TRBJ1-5 and V is TRBV6-1; D ambiguous. The germline gives CDR1 MNHNS, CDR2 SASEGT. V was pared by 4 bases and J by 5 bases, with 12 bases between. This CDR3 has 14 amino acids. The CDR3 loop reads CASSGEAFDQPQHF. DNA of the CDR3: TGTGCCAGCAGTGGAGAAGCGTTCGATCAGCCCCAGCATTTT.

This clone was found once. The V gene is TRBV9, the J gene TRBJ1-3; no definite D call. The CDR3 is 14 residues long. Germline V gives CDR1 SGDLS, CDR2 YYNGEE. Trimming shortened V by 3 bases and J by 2 bases, and 9 bases separated the two germline ends. DNA of the CDR3: TGTGCCAGCAGCGACCTCGGCACTGGAAACACCATATATTTT. This codes for CASSDLGTGNTIYF.

This sequence joins TRBV5-6 and TRBJ1-1; TRBD1 agrees at 8 bases. The CDR3 loop spans 17 amino acids. J was trimmed by 11 bases and V by 2 bases; bases with no gene match: 20. Germline V CDR1 and CDR2: SGHDT, YYEEEE. The CDR3 reads CASSFFDRGLPGGLAFF. DNA for the CDR3: TGTGCCAGCAGCTTTTTTGACAGGGGCCTCCCCGGGGGATTGGCTTTCTTT.

The CDR3 DNA sequence: TGTGCCAGCAGTTACTCCGGACGATTCGGCGAGCAGTACTTC. This sequence encodes CASSYSGRFGEQYF. The chain joins TRBV6-5 to TRBJ2-7, with unresolved D. The CDR3 extends over 14 amino acids. In germline, CDR1 is MNHEY, CDR2 SVGAGI. Trimming removed 0 bases from V and 6 bases from J, with 12 bases in between.